Presented here are 20 T cell receptor beta chains from one specimen sequenced in a study of blood T cell repertoires in COVID-19. Measured with immunoSEQ multiplex PCR; TCRdb has only the in-frame clones, and not every one. The sample lists 180,000 or so clones; approximately 82% were seen once. Sequencing was done on a sample of PBMCs or T cells enriched from blood (not recorded which). The receptors were gathered from a woman aged 45-60 years in a cohort exposed to, infected with or recovered from COVID-19 (not recorded which).

The chain joins TRBV5-4 to TRBJ1-3, with D possibly TRBD1 on 6 matching bases. Trimming stripped 4 bases from V and 0 bases from J, with 11 bases between. CDR1 and CDR2 from the germline V gene are SGHNT and YYREEE (reference sequence). The CDR3 has 15 residues. CDR3 in DNA: TGTGCCAGCAGCACTGTAGGGGGCTCTGGAAACACCATATATTTT. Its translation: CASSTVGGSGNTIYF.

The chain couples TRBV5-4 to TRBJ2-3; D might be TRBD2 (6 bases). The length of the CDR3 is 17 residues. V was pared by 4 bases and J by 3 bases, with 21 bases between. Germline V gene sequence: CDR1 SGHNT, CDR2 YYREEE (reference sequence). The CDR3 region has the DNA TGTGCCAGCAGCCCCCCCCATAGGGGCGGAGGGACAGATACGCAGTATTTT. Amino acid sequence: CASSPPHRGGGTDTQYF. The full variable domain, its missing parts supplied by reference TRBV5-4 and TRBJ2-3, is ETGVTQSPTHLIKTRGQQVTLRCSSQSGHNTVSWYQQALGQGPQFIFQYYREEENGRGNFPPRFSGLQFPNYSSELNVNALELDDSALYLCASSPPHRGGGTDTQYFGPGTRLTVL.

This clone has a handful of counts. Its ends do not fully match the called genes, so a read error is possible. The chain carries TRBV7-7 and TRBJ2-1, with D unresolved. Germline V CDR1 and CDR2: SSHAT, FNYEAQ (reference sequence). The CDR3 has 14 amino acids. DNA of the CDR3: TGTGCTAGCAGCTTAGAACTTCTTGACAATGAGCAGTTCTTC. Protein sequence: CASSLELLDNEQFF.

The V call is TRBV10-2, the J call TRBJ2-7; possibly TRBD1 for D (5 bases). V gave up 2 bases and J gave up 1 base, with 9 bases separating them. Germline V gene sequence: CDR1 WSHSY, CDR2 SAAADI. The CDR3 has 14 amino acids. The CDR3 reads CASSEQRGSYEQYF. In DNA form, the CDR3 reads TGCGCCAGCAGTGAGCAAAGGGGATCCTACGAGCAGTACTTC.

The chain recombines TRBV24-1 with TRBJ2-5, with 10 bases matching TRBD2. This CDR3 is 16 amino acids long. V shed 3 bases, J shed 2 bases, and the junction held 5 bases outside the gene matches. CDR1 and CDR2 (germline): KGHDR, SFDVKD. The CDR3 nucleotides read TGTGCCACCAGTGATCCGGCACTAGCGGGGCAAGAGACCCAGTACTTC. This codes for CATSDPALAGQETQYF.

The J gene is TRBJ2-7, the V gene TRBV5-1; 7 bases fit TRBD2. Germline-derived CDR1 and CDR2 are SGHRS and YFSETQ. V trimming: 3 bases; J trimming: 4 bases; junction bases outside the gene matches: 7. CDR3 length equals 14 residues. CDR3 bases: TGCGCCAGCAGCTCATCGGGGGGTTCGTACGAGCAGTACTTC. This translates into CASSSSGGSYEQYF. The complete variable domain, with remaining parts taken from reference TRBV5-1 and TRBJ2-7, reads KAGVTQTPRYLIKTRGQQVTLSCSPISGHRSVSWYQQTPGQGLQFLFEYFSETQRNKGNFPGRFSGRQFSNSRSEMNVSTLELGDSALYLCASSSSGGSYEQYFGPGTRLTVT.

V is TRBV5-1 and J is TRBJ1-1; possible D gene TRBD1, 5 bases. CDR3 length equals 15 residues. The germline V and J ends were trimmed by 1 base and 5 bases, with 15 bases remaining between them. Germline V gene lookup returns CDR1 SGHRS and CDR2 YFSETQ. The CDR3 spells CASSLTGPGRTEAFF. CDR3 in DNA: TGCGCCAGCAGCTTGACAGGCCCCGGGAGGACTGAAGCTTTCTTT.

Note on this clone: Other DNA sequences in this specimen translate into the identical CDR3. The chain carries TRBV5-1 and TRBJ1-5; the D is unclear. The CDR3 is 14 amino acids. V lost 4 bases to trimming and J lost 3 bases, with 11 bases between them. From germline, CDR1 is SGHRS and CDR2 YFSETQ. The CDR3 loop is CASSLDGVNQPQHF. CDR3 nucleotides: TGCGCCAGCAGCCTGGACGGGGTCAATCAGCCCCAGCATTTT.

The chain is built from TRBV7-9 and TRBJ2-2; TRBD1 matches at 8 bases. Germline V gene lookup returns CDR1 SEHNR and CDR2 FQNEAQ (reference sequence). V lost 5 bases to trimming and J lost 3 bases; unmatched junction nucleotides: 11. This CDR3 has 17 amino acids. CDR3 in amino acids: CASSPFRGHVDTGELFF. CDR3 in DNA: TGTGCCAGCAGCCCCTTCAGGGGGCACGTTGACACCGGGGAGCTGTTTTTT.

This clone turned up a few times. The chain is built from TRBV30 and TRBJ1-5; TRBD1 might be the D (5 bases). This CDR3 has 16 amino acids. CDR1 is GTSNPN, CDR2 SVGIG, per germline (reference sequence). Trimming stripped 2 bases from V and 1 base from J, with 15 bases between. The CDR3 spells CAWSTKAGLSNQPQHF. CDR3 nucleotide sequence: TGTGCCTGGAGTACCAAGGCGGGGCTGAGCAATCAGCCCCAGCATTTT.

For this clone: Other nucleotide sequences from this sample produce the same CDR3. The chain joins TRBV7-6 to TRBJ1-1, with D perhaps matching TRBD1 (6 bases). The CDR3 sequence is 15 residues long. CDR1 and CDR2 (germline): SGHVS, FNYEAQ. V lost 1 base, J lost 0 bases, and 9 bases lay in between. The CDR3 sequence is CASSLGGGMNTEAFF. CDR3 DNA sequence: TGTGCCAGCAGCTTAGGAGGGGGAATGAACACTGAAGCTTTCTTT. Complete variable domain (other parts from reference TRBV7-6 and TRBJ1-1): GAGVSQSPRYKVTKRGQDVALRCDPISGHVSLYWYRQALGQGPEFLTYFNYEAQQDKSGLPNDRFSAERPEGSISTLTIQRTEQRDSAMYRCASSLGGGMNTEAFFGQGTRLTVV.

This clone was detected only once. This rearrangement joins TRBV2 to TRBJ2-2; no clear D gene. The CDR3 length is 14 residues. Germline V gene lookup returns CDR1 SNHLY and CDR2 FYNNEI. The V end lost 3 bases, the J end lost 6 bases, and 11 bases lay between the germline ends. The CDR3 bases are TGTGCCAGCAGTGACAGGATCTCATCCGGGGAGCTGTTTTTT. This encodes CASSDRISSGELFF.

This chain connects TRBV10-3 to TRBJ2-1; 7 bases map to TRBD2. Unmatched junction bases numbered 2, after V lost 0 bases and J lost 3 bases. CDR1 and CDR2 (germline): ENHRY, SYGVKD. The CDR3 has 15 residues. CDR3: CAISESSGLYNEQFF. The CDR3 region has the DNA TGTGCCATCAGTGAGTCTAGCGGGCTCTACAATGAGCAGTTCTTC.

CDR3 coding DNA: TGTGCCAGCAGCCCGGACGCAACGGGACTCCCGAGGGAGAATGAGCAGTTCTTC. Translation gives CASSPDATGLPRENEQFF. The chain is built from TRBV7-9 and TRBJ2-1; tentative D call: TRBD2 (6 bases). CDR3 size: 18 residues. In germline, CDR1 is SEHNR, CDR2 FQNEAQ (reference sequence). The germline V and J ends were trimmed by 5 bases and 7 bases, with 27 bases remaining between them.

V usage is TRBV7-9 and J usage is TRBJ1-4, with 10 bases that match TRBD1. This CDR3 has 15 residues. V dropped 4 bases and J dropped 7; count of bases not matched to a gene: 6. CDR1 is SEHNR, CDR2 FQNEAQ, per germline (reference sequence). In DNA form, the CDR3 reads TGTGCCAGCAGCTCTTGGACAGGGGGTGGTGAAAAACTGTTTTTT. Its translation: CASSSWTGGGEKLFF.

This chain connects TRBV5-1 to TRBJ2-5, with TRBD1 matching over 7 bases. The CDR3 spans 16 residues. J gave up 5 bases and V 0 bases, and 10 bases lay outside the gene matches. The germline V gene has CDR1 SGHRS and CDR2 YFSETQ. CDR3 in amino acids: CASSLAVRGSVETQYF. The CDR3 DNA follows: TGCGCCAGCAGCTTGGCGGTCAGGGGGAGTGTGGAGACCCAGTACTTC.

In this sample, this clone turned up once. V usage is TRBV28 and J usage is TRBJ2-7; D unresolved. Deletions cut 5 bases from V and 5 bases from J, with 13 bases between. The CDR3 loop spans 13 amino acids. CDR1 and CDR2 from the germline V gene are MDHEN and SYDVKM. The CDR3 DNA is TGTGCCAGCAGTCCCCGGCCCAGCGACGAGCAGTACTTC. As protein: CASSPRPSDEQYF.

The rearrangement links TRBV19 to TRBJ1-1, with D maybe TRBD1 (6 bases). Germline CDR1 reads LNHDA; CDR2 reads SQIVND (reference sequence). V lost 4 bases to trimming and J lost 1 base, with 10 bases between them. This CDR3 has 14 residues. The CDR3 loop is CASSRQTGNTEAFF. The CDR3 bases are TGTGCCAGTAGTAGACAGACAGGGAACACTGAAGCTTTCTTT.

The chain has TRBV28 and TRBJ2-7; a weak D match, TRBD2 (6 bases). V was cut by 8 bases and J by 5 bases, with 13 bases left in between. The V gene's germline CDR1 is MDHEN and CDR2 SYDVKM. CDR3 length: 12 amino acids. The CDR3 sequence: CASLGGAHEQYF. The DNA of the CDR3 is TGTGCCAGCCTCGGCGGGGCCCACGAGCAGTACTTC.

The gene calls are TRBV7-9 and TRBJ1-1; a possible D gene is TRBD1 (6 bases). This CDR3 is built from 17 residues. Germline V gene sequence: CDR1 SEHNR, CDR2 FQNEAQ (reference sequence). V lost 3 bases, J lost 1 base, and 18 bases lay in between. CDR3 sequence (DNA): TGTGCCAGCAGCTTCGTCACAGGGAAAAATCGGAACACTGAAGCTTTCTTT. This translates into CASSFVTGKNRNTEAFF.